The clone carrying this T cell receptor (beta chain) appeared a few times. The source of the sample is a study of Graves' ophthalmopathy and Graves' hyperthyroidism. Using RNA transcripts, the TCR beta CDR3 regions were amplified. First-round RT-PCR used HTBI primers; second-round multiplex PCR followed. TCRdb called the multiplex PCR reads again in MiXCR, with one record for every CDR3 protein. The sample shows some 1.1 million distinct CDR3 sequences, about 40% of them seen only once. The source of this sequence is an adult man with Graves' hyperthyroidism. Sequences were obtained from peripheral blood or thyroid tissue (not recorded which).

The CDR3 here is CSARDGDSSGNTIYF. Here the CDR3 DNA reads TGCAGTGCTAGAGATGGAGACAGTTCTGGAAACACCATATATTTT. The gene calls are TRBV20-1 and TRBJ1-3; TRBD1 is a possible D gene (5 bases). This CDR3 is 15 amino acids long. In germline, CDR1 is DFQATT, CDR2 SNEGSKA (reference sequence). The V end was cut by 0 bases, the J end by 1 base, with 10 bases between.